The 16 T cell receptor beta chains given below trace back to one sample, sequenced in a study of cytotoxic CD8 clonotypes in ibrutinib-treated CLL (dated by TCRdb to about 2021). The time point label here, explained by the study, means: progressive disease on ibrutinib. Receptor amplification or capture employed the immunoSEQ multiplex PCR assay. Drawn from immuneACCESS, this table holds only the in-frame rearrangements with V and J called that TCRdb kept. Clones are partly lost; checked studies trace under half to an unresolved V gene and leave the rest unexplained. This sample is represented by about 25,000 clones; 65% to 70% of them were singletons. The ten largest account for about 53% of the sample. Sequenced material: PBMCs, taken at disease progression, from a patient treated with ibrutinib. The source is a human donor with chronic lymphocytic leukemia.

This clone was found once. The gene calls are TRBV13 and TRBJ2-7; no clear D. The CDR3 has 16 amino acids. The V and J ends lost 0 bases and 6 bases respectively, with 18 bases between them. Germline V gives CDR1 PRHDT, CDR2 FYEKMQ (reference sequence). DNA for the CDR3: TGTGCCAGCAGCTTAGGCGATGGAACTCTCGGCTCCGAGCAGTACTTC. Protein sequence: CASSLGDGTLGSEQYF.

The chain carries TRBV7-3 and TRBJ2-5; no clear D. The CDR3 covers 15 residues. V was shortened by 0 bases and J by 1 base, with 9 bases between the two germline ends. The germline V gene has CDR1 SGHTA and CDR2 FQGTGA. CDR3 protein: CASSLTGGLQETQYF. The CDR3 DNA sequence: TGTGCCAGCAGCTTAACTGGCGGCCTCCAAGAGACCCAGTACTTC.

V gene TRBV7-9 combines with J gene TRBJ2-7; D remains unclear. Germline lookup yields CDR1 SEHNR and CDR2 FQNEAQ (reference sequence). The CDR3 loop spans 13 amino acids. V lost 3 bases and J 0 bases, leaving 6 bases between the germline ends. The CDR3 region is CASSFRDSYEQYF. The CDR3 nucleotides are TGTGCCAGCAGCTTCCGCGACTCCTACGAGCAGTACTTC.

The rearrangement links TRBV18 to TRBJ1-6, with 7 bases that match TRBD1. V trimming: 3 bases; J trimming: 8 bases; junction bases outside the gene matches: 7. The CDR3 is 15 amino acids. Germline-derived CDR1 and CDR2 are KGHSH and LQKENI. CDR3 nucleotides: TGTGCCAGCTCACCGCAGACAGGGCTGGATTCACCCCTCCACTTT. It encodes CASSPQTGLDSPLHF.

In regard to this clone: This clone may be a read error of a much larger clone one base away. The chain uses TRBV19 and TRBJ2-1; the D gene is possibly TRBD2 (6 bases). The CDR3 runs 15 residues. Germline CDR1 LNHDA, CDR2 SQIVND (reference sequence). Trimming took 7 bases from V and 6 from J, leaving 19 bases between them. The CDR3 here is CASTFGGSRFNEQFF. The CDR3 DNA sequence: TGTGCCAGTACCTTTGGGGGGAGTAGGTTCAATGAGCAGTTCTTC.

This chain links TRBV6-6 with TRBJ2-4, with TRBD2 matching over 7 bases. Unmatched junction bases numbered 5, after V lost 5 bases and J lost 1 base. The CDR3 runs to 15 residues. Germline CDR1 reads MNHNY; CDR2 reads SVGAGI (reference sequence). CDR3 residues: CASSVQGGAKNIQYF. In DNA form, the CDR3 reads TGTGCCAGCAGTGTCCAGGGAGGGGCCAAAAACATTCAGTACTTC.

A note on this clone: One junction end does not reproduce the germline sequence, and a read error may be involved. The chain carries TRBV30 and TRBJ2-2; D possibly matches TRBD1 or TRBD2 (5 bases each). This CDR3 has 14 residues. Germline values: CDR1 GTSNPN, CDR2 SVGIG (reference sequence). The CDR3 DNA is TGTGCCTGGGTAAAGGGGACCAGTCCCCGGGGAGCTGTTTTT. Translation: CAWVKGTSPRGAVF. The full variable domain, its missing parts supplied by reference TRBV30 and TRBJ2-2, is SQTIHQWPATLVQPVGSPLSLECTVEGTSNPNLYWYRQAAGRGLQLLFYSVGIGQISSEVPQNLSASRPQDRQFILSSKKLLLSDSGFYLCAWVKGTSPRGAVFGEGSRLTVL.

The CDR3 nucleotides are TGCGCCAGCAGCTTGAACCCCTTCAGTGGCTACACCTTC. Amino acids: CASSLNPFSGYTF. The chain uses TRBV5-1 and TRBJ1-2; D ambiguous. The CDR3 length is 13 residues. The germline V gene has CDR1 SGHRS and CDR2 YFSETQ. V lost 1 base to trimming and J lost 7 bases, with 11 bases between them.

The chain has TRBV7-2 and TRBJ1-2; 7 bases fit TRBD1. V shed 5 bases, J shed 3 bases, and the junction held 6 bases outside the gene matches. CDR3 size: 14 residues. Germline CDR1 is SGHTA and CDR2 is FQGNSA. DNA for the CDR3: TGTGCCAGCAGCGTCGACAGGGCTGACTATGGCTACACCTTC. Translated: CASSVDRADYGYTF. Variable domain in full (rest from reference TRBV7-2 and TRBJ1-2): GAGVSQSPSNKVTEKGKDVELRCDPISGHTALYWYRQSLGQGLEFLIYFQGNSAPDKSGLPSDRFSAERTGGSVSTLTIQRTQQEDSAVYLCASSVDRADYGYTFGSGTRLTVV.

This clone has more than one count but fewer than ten. The V and J genes are TRBV7-7 and TRBJ2-1, with TRBD2 matching 11 bases. The junction had 2 bases not matched to a gene; V was cut back by 4 bases and J by 3 bases. CDR3 length: 15 amino acids. Germline values: CDR1 SSHAT, CDR2 FNYEAQ (reference sequence). The CDR3 DNA follows: TGTGCCAGCAGCTCCGGGACTAGCGGCTACAATGAGCAGTTCTTC. As protein: CASSSGTSGYNEQFF.

This chain links TRBV7-6 with TRBJ2-7; 16 bases are shared with TRBD2. V trimming: 3 bases; J trimming: 2 bases; junction bases outside the gene matches: 7. The CDR3 is 18 residues long. In germline, CDR1 is SGHVS, CDR2 FNYEAQ. The CDR3 is CASSFRPGTSGGAYEQYF. The CDR3 coding sequence is TGTGCCAGCAGCTTTCGTCCCGGGACTAGCGGGGGGGCCTACGAGCAGTACTTC. Looking up the rest from reference TRBV7-6 and TRBJ2-7 gives the full variable domain: GAGVSQSPRYKVTKRGQDVALRCDPISGHVSLYWYRQALGQGPEFLTYFNYEAQQDKSGLPNDRFSAERPEGSISTLTIQRTEQRDSAMYRCASSFRPGTSGGAYEQYFGPGTRLTVT.

The J gene is TRBJ2-3, the V gene TRBV5-4, with TRBD1 matching 9 bases. Germline V CDR1 and CDR2: SGHNT, YYREEE (reference sequence). CDR3 size: 14 residues. V gave up 3 bases and J gave up 4 bases; unmatched junction bases: 3. This chain's CDR3 is CASSSGQGSDTQYF. The CDR3, as DNA: TGTGCCAGCAGCTCGGGACAGGGATCAGATACGCAGTATTTT.

This chain connects TRBV2 to TRBJ2-7, with D possibly matching TRBD2 (5 bases). Germline V gene sequence: CDR1 SNHLY, CDR2 FYNNEI. CDR3 length: 13 residues. V was cut by 7 bases and J by 3 bases, with 13 bases left in between. Here the CDR3 reads CASIEGQYYEQYF. CDR3 DNA: TGTGCCAGCATCGAGGGCCAGTACTACGAGCAGTACTTC. The full variable domain, with the rest looked up from reference TRBV2 and TRBJ2-7, is EPEVTQTPSHQVTQMGQEVILRCVPISNHLYFYWYRQILGQKVEFLVSFYNNEISEKSEIFDDQFSVERPDGSNFTLKIRSTKLEDSAMYFCASIEGQYYEQYFGPGTRLTVT.

This clone has just a few counts. The CDR3 sequence is CASSLGRDRALFMDYGYTF. Here the CDR3 DNA reads TGTGCCAGCAGCTTAGGACGGGACAGGGCCTTATTTATGGACTATGGCTACACCTTC. The chain combines TRBV7-8 with TRBJ1-2; 9 positions match TRBD1. Germline CDR1 reads SGHVS; CDR2 reads FQNEAQ. J was trimmed by 3 bases and V by 1 base; bases with no gene match: 15. The CDR3 runs to 19 residues.

The rearrangement joins TRBV7-9 to TRBJ2-7, with unresolved D. The length of the CDR3 is 13 residues. The V gene's germline CDR1 is SEHNR and CDR2 FQNEAQ (reference sequence). V lost 3 bases and J lost 2, with 8 bases in between. DNA of the CDR3: TGTGCCAGCAGCTTTCTGCAGACCTACGAGCAGTACTTC. It yields the protein CASSFLQTYEQYF.

The CDR3 here is CASSQGEGPGELFF. The CDR3 DNA follows: TGCGCCAGCAGCCAAGGCGAAGGGCCCGGGGAGCTGTTTTTT. The rearrangement joins TRBV4-3 to TRBJ2-2; D ambiguous. CDR1 is LGHNA, CDR2 YSLEER, per germline. The CDR3 consists of 14 residues. V dropped 1 base and J dropped 6 bases, with 9 bases sitting between them.